This T cell receptor (beta chain) stems from a study of blood T cell repertoires in COVID-19. Study information: Sites in the United States, Italy and Spain provided acute and convalescent COVID-19 samples. T cells, B-cell-depleted T cells, or PBMCs provided the cDNA or gDNA that served as material.

The CDR3 spans 11 residues. Trimming took 11 bases from V and 5 from J; bases not matched to a gene: 4. Germline assignment: CDR1 MNHEY and CDR2 SVGAGI. Only in-frame clones appear in the TCRdb table, and some are missing; sequencing was by immunoSEQ multiplex PCR. This sample has under 200,000 clones, with around 86% found just once. The sequenced material came from peripheral blood. This chain connects TRBV6-5 to TRBJ1-1; 8 nucleotides match TRBD1. The TCR was taken from a man aged 60 to 75 with acute or convalescent COVID-19. This CDR3 reads CAGQGKTEAFF. The CDR3 coding sequence is TGTGCCGGACAGGGAAAGACTGAAGCTTTCTTT.